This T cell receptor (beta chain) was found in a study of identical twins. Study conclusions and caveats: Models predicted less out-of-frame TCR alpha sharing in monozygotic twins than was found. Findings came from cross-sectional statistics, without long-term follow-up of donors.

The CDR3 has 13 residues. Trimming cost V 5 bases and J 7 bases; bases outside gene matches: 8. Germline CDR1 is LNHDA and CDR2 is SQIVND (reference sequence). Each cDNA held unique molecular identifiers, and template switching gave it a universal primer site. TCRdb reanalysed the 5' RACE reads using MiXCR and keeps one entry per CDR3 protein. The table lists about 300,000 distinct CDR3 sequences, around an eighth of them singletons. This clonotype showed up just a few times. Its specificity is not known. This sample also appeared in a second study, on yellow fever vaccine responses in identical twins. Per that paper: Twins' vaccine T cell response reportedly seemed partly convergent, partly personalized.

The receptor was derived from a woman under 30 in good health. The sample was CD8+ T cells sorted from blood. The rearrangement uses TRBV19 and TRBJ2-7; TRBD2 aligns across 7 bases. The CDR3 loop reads CASSFGGSWEQYF. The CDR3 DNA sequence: TGTGCCAGTAGTTTTGGCGGGAGTTGGGAGCAGTACTTC.